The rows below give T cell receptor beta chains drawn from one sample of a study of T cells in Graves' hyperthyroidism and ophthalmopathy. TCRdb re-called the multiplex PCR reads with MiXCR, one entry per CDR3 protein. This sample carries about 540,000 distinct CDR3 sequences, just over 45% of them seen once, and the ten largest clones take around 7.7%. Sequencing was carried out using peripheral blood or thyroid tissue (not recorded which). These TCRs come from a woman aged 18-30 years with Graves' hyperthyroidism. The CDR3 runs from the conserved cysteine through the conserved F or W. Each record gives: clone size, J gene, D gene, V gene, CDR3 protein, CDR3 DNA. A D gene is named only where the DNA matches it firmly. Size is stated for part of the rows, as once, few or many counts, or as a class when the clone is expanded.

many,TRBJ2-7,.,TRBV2,CASMRDTSYEQYF,TGTGCCAGCATGCGGGACACCTCCTACGAGCAGTACTTC
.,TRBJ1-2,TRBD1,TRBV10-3,CAISEDQGAYDGYTF,TGTGCCATCAGTGAGGACCAGGGGGCTTACGATGGCTACACCTTC
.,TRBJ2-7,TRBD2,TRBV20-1,CSARGGTSGRDSYEQYF,TGCAGTGCTAGAGGGGGGACTAGCGGGAGGGACTCCTACGAGCAGTACTTC
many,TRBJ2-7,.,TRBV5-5,CASSFEGSGEQYF,TGTGCCAGCAGCTTTGAGGGGTCGGGCGAGCAGTACTTC
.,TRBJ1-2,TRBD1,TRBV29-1,CSVGEGGSYGYTF,TGCAGCGTGGGAGAAGGGGGCAGCTATGGCTACACCTTC
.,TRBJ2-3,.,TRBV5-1,CASSLLGGTTDTQYF,TGCGCCAGCAGCCTACTAGGGGGTACCACAGATACGCAGTATTTT
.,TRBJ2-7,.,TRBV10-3,CAPWTMGYEQYF,TGTGCCCCGTGGACCATGGGGTACGAGCAGTACTTC
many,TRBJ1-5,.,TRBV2,CASSFSDQPQHF,TGTGCCAGCAGTTTTAGCGATCAGCCCCAGCATTTT
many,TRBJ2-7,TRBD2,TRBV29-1,CSALAPSYEQYF,TGCAGCGCACTAGCGCCCTCCTACGAGCAGTACTTC
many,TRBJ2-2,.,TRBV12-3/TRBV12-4,CATSNSMTGELFF,TGTGCCACATCGAATAGCATGACCGGGGAGCTGTTTTTT
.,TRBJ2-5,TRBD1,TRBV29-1,CSNRGLQETQYF,TGCAGTAACAGGGGGCTCCAAGAGACCCAGTACTTC
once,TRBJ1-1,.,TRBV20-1,CSAKRGTEAFF,TGCAGTGCTAAACGGGGGACTGAAGCTTTCTTT
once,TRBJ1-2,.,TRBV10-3,CAITPGGYTF,TGTGCCATCACCCCGGGGGGCTACACCTTC
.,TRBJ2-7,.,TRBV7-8,CASSLQGLGVRNEQYF,TGTGCCAGCAGCTTACAGGGACTGGGCGTGAGGAATGAGCAGTACTTC
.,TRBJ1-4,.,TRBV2,CASSDGHFATNEKLFF,TGTGCCAGCAGTGACGGACACTTCGCAACTAATGAAAAACTGTTTTTT
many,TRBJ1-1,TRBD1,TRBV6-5,CASSYSTGGRTEAFF,TGTGCCAGCAGTTACTCGACAGGGGGGCGAACTGAAGCTTTCTTT
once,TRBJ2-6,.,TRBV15,CATSRASGANVLTF,TGTGCCACCAGCAGGGCCTCTGGGGCCAACGTCCTGACTTTC
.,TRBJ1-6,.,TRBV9,CASSVGPRFSYNSPLHF,TGTGCCAGCAGCGTAGGACCCAGGTTCTCCTATAATTCACCCCTCCACTTT
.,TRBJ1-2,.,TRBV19,CASSSRTGRHYDYTF,TGTGCCAGTAGTAGTAGGACGGGACGACACTATGACTACACCTTC
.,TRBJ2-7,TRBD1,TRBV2,CASMGAGGTDTQYF,TGTGCCAGCATGGGGGCAGGGGGCACAGATACGCAGTACTTC
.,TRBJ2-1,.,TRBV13,CASSQEWDNEQFF,TGCGCCAGCAGCCAAGAGTGGGACAATGAGCAGTTCTTC
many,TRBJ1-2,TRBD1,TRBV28,CASSTPGQGPNGYTF,TGTGCCAGCAGTACACCGGGACAGGGGCCTAACGGCTACACCTTC
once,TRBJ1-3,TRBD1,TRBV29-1,CSAPTGAGNTIYF,TGCAGCGCCCCGACAGGGGCTGGAAACACCATATATTTT
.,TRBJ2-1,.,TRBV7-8,CASSLVSRGRLSYNEQFF,TGTGCCAGCAGCTTAGTTTCCCGGGGGCGGCTTTCATACAATGAGCAGTTCTTC
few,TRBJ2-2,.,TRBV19,CASSIGARRELFF,TGTGCCAGTAGTATAGGAGCCCGGCGGGAGCTGTTTTTT
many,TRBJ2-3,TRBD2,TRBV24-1,CATRHLAGGSDTQYF,TGTGCCACCCGACATCTAGCGGGAGGATCCGATACGCAGTATTTT
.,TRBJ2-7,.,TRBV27,CASSLRGVSYEQYF,TGTGCCAGCAGCCTACGTGGGGTCTCCTACGAGCAGTACTTC
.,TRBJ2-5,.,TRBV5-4,CASSPQRSQGGETQYF,TGTGCCAGCAGCCCCCAGCGATCACAGGGAGGGGAGACCCAGTACTTC
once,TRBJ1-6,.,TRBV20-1,CSAMAQGIESPLHF,TGCAGTGCTATGGCACAGGGCATAGAATCACCCCTCCACTTT
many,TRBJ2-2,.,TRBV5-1,CASSSRLGPGELFF,TGCGCCAGCAGCTCTAGACTAGGCCCCGGGGAGCTGTTTTTT
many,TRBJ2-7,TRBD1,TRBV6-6,CASNTKGQGNEQYF,TGTGCCAGCAATACTAAGGGACAGGGAAACGAGCAGTACTTC
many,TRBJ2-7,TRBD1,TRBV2,CASRPQGYGEQYF,TGTGCCAGCAGACCACAGGGGTACGGCGAGCAGTACTTC
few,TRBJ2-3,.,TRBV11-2,CASSSWGDTQYF,TGTGCCAGCAGCTCATGGGGAGATACGCAGTATTTT
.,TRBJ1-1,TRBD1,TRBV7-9,CASSPVQGTVSEAFF,TGTGCCAGCAGCCCCGTACAGGGGACGGTCTCTGAAGCTTTCTTT
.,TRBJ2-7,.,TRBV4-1,CASSQSQISGAYEQYF,TGCGCCAGCAGCCAATCTCAAATTAGCGGCGCCTACGAGCAGTACTTC
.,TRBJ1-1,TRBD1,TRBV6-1,CASREGAVITEALF,TGTGCCAGCAGGGAGGGGGCGGTTATAACTGAAGCTCTCTTT
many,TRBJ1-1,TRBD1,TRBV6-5,CASSLDLTGAAFF,TGTGCCAGCAGTTTAGACTTGACAGGGGCGGCTTTCTTT
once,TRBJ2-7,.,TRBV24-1,CATAGTGAIAGAYEQYF,TGTGCCACAGCCGGGACAGGGGCAATAGCGGGAGCGTACGAGCAGTACTTC
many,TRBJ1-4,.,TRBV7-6,CASSQTNEKLFF,TGTGCCAGCAGCCAAACTAATGAAAAACTGTTTTTT
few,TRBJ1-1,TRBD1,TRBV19,CASSIATGGGGEAFF,TGTGCCAGTAGTATAGCAACAGGGGGCGGAGGTGAAGCTTTCTTT
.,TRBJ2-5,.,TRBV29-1,CSVVNPPAWETQYF,TGCAGCGTTGTAAATCCCCCCGCGTGGGAGACCCAGTACTTC
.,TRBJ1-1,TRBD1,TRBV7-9,CASIHGGPGGNWNTEAFF,TGTGCCAGCATTCACGGGGGGCCAGGGGGCAATTGGAACACTGAAGCTTTCTTT
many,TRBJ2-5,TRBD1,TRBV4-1,CASSPSWTGYIPRETQYF,TGCGCCAGCAGCCCTTCATGGACAGGGTATATTCCCCGGGAGACCCAGTACTTC
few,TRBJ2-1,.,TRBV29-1,CSVDSAMSEQFF,TGCAGCGTTGATAGCGCTATGAGCGAGCAGTTCTTC
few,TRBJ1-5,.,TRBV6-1,CATHGRVYNQPQHF,TGTGCCACCCATGGGCGGGTATACAATCAGCCCCAGCATTTT
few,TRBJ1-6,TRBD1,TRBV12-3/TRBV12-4,CASGPDSGQPHF,TGTGCTAGTGGTCCGGATTCGGGACAGCCCCATTTT
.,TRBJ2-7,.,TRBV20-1,CSALRTEYEQYF,TGCAGTGCCCTGAGGACAGAGTACGAGCAGTACTTC
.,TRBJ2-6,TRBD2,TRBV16,CASSQSAGTSGSPKAGANVLTF,TGTGCCAGCAGCCAATCCGCCGGGACTAGCGGGAGCCCAAAAGCTGGGGCCAACGTCCTGACTTTC
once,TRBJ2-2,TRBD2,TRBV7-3,CASSLGSGGLFF,TGTGCCAGCAGCTTGGGGTCGGGAGGGCTGTTTTTT
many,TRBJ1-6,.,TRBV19,CASSETGAHNSPLHF,TGTGCCAGTAGTGAAACAGGAGCCCATAATTCACCCCTCCACTTT
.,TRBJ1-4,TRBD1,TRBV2,CASRLTGGSEKLFF,TGTGCCAGCAGGTTGACAGGGGGCTCAGAAAAACTGTTTTTT
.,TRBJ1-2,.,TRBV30,CAWIAGRANYGYTF,TGTGCCTGGATCGCAGGGCGAGCTAACTATGGCTACACCTTC